The 8 T cell receptor beta chains below all came from one sample that was sequenced in a study of blood T cell repertoires in COVID-19. Repertoires were generated with immunoSEQ multiplex PCR, while TCRdb's copy carries only in-frame clones and drops some. This table has a few hundred thousand clones, under 85% appearing once. The specimen was peripheral blood. These receptors were collected from a woman aged 25 to 39 with COVID-19, enrolled during active disease.

The rearrangement uses TRBV7-9 and TRBJ2-7; maybe TRBD2 (5 bases). This CDR3 is built from 14 residues. Trimming cost V 1 base and J 0 bases, with 7 bases left between them. Germline assignment: CDR1 SEHNR and CDR2 FQNEAQ (reference sequence). Written as DNA, the CDR3 is TGTGCCAGCAGCTTAGTAGCGACCTCCTACGAGCAGTACTTC. It translates to CASSLVATSYEQYF.

The chain carries TRBV7-2 and TRBJ2-7; 11 bases fit TRBD2. Trimming cost V 1 base and J 2 bases; bases outside gene matches: 4. Germline CDR1 reads SGHTA; CDR2 reads FQGNSA. The CDR3 sequence is 16 residues long. The CDR3 is CASSLEGTSGAYEQYF. The CDR3, as DNA: TGTGCCAGCAGCTTAGAAGGGACTAGCGGAGCCTACGAGCAGTACTTC.

This clone was recorded a few times. V is TRBV7-9 and J is TRBJ2-1; D gene ambiguous. Looked up from germline, CDR1 is SEHNR and CDR2 is FQNEAQ (reference sequence). The CDR3 length is 15 residues. The V and J ends lost 2 bases and 3 bases respectively, with 11 bases between them. CDR3 bases: TGTGCCAGCAGCTTATACGCAAGCGACTACAATGAGCAGTTCTTC. Its protein is CASSLYASDYNEQFF.

The chain joins TRBV30 to TRBJ2-2; TRBD1 matches 7 bases. The CDR3 has 15 amino acids. The V and J ends lost 2 bases and 6 bases, in that order; junction bases with no gene match: 9. Germline CDR1 and CDR2: GTSNPN and SVGIG (reference sequence). In DNA form, the CDR3 reads TGTGCCTGGAGTACAACCGGGACAGTCGCCGGGGAGCTGTTTTTT. Amino acids: CAWSTTGTVAGELFF.

The chain joins TRBV6-1 to TRBJ1-5; D possibly corresponds to TRBD1 (5 bases). The V gene lost 0 bases and the J gene lost 8 bases, with 20 bases spanning the gap. Germline CDR1 MNHNS, CDR2 SASEGT. CDR3 size: 17 residues. The CDR3 reads CASSEAGLVGPPKPQHF. Here the CDR3 DNA reads TGTGCCAGCAGTGAAGCGGGACTGGTTGGCCCCCCTAAGCCCCAGCATTTT.

V is TRBV28 and J is TRBJ1-2; D not certain. V lost 3 bases to trimming and J lost 0 bases, with 14 bases between them. The germline V gene encodes CDR1 MDHEN and CDR2 SYDVKM. The CDR3 is made up of 16 amino acids. The CDR3 is CASSFLYSITNYGYTF. As DNA, the CDR3 is TGTGCCAGCAGTTTTCTGTATTCTATCACTAACTATGGCTACACCTTC.

The J gene is TRBJ2-7, the V gene TRBV6-5, with D perhaps matching TRBD2 (5 bases). Germline lookup yields CDR1 MNHEY and CDR2 SVGAGI. This CDR3 contains 13 residues. V dropped 2 bases and J dropped 1 base, with 6 bases sitting between them. CDR3 loop: CASSYRTSYEQYF. The DNA of the CDR3 is TGTGCCAGCAGTTACCGGACTTCCTACGAGCAGTACTTC.

The chain employs TRBV9 and TRBJ1-1; D remains ambiguous. Germline CDR1 and CDR2: SGDLS and YYNGEE. The CDR3 sequence is 13 residues long. V gave up 2 bases and J gave up 4 bases, with 9 bases separating them. CDR3 DNA sequence: TGTGCCAGCAGCGTTTTCAGTGGCACTGAAGCTTTCTTT. Translating gives CASSVFSGTEAFF.